The table lists the clone carrying this T cell receptor (beta chain) with many counts. From germline, CDR1 is SGHAT and CDR2 FQDESV (reference sequence). Trimming removed 9 bases at V and 2 bases at J, with 9 bases between. The CDR3 length is 12 residues. TCRdb itself ran the 5' RACE reads through MiXCR, one entry per CDR3 protein. The table has some 38,000 distinct CDR3 sequences, over 4.5% seen once. The record originates from a study of early T cells in non-severe SARS-CoV-2 infection. This rearrangement joins TRBV11-1 to TRBJ2-3; possibly TRBD2 for D (5 bases). What was sequenced was whole blood. This receptor was obtained from an adult who was a healthcare worker with PCR-confirmed SARS-CoV-2 infection or an uninfected control (not recorded which). The CDR3: CASVSDTDTQYF. In DNA form, the CDR3 reads TGTGCCAGTGTTAGCGACACAGATACGCAGTATTTT.